The sequence of this TCR beta chain was determined in a study of PD-1 blockade in classical Hodgkin lymphoma. The V segment lost 4 bases and the J segment 1 base; nucleotides outside the gene matches: 3. The CDR3 loop spans 15 amino acids. The V gene's germline CDR1 is LGHNA and CDR2 YSLEER. Stated time point: cycle 4 day 1 (C4D1), after five to seven weeks of nivolumab. Every patient relapsed after autologous stem cell transplantation, and brentuximab vedotin exposure varied. TCRdb's copy holds only in-frame clones and misses some; the assay was immunoSEQ multiplex PCR. The data contain about 47,000 clones, 80% of them singletons. This clone has a handful of counts.

The specimen comprised peripheral blood mononuclear cells (PBMCs), sampled before the fourth cycle of nivolumab. The sequence came from a human donor with classical Hodgkin lymphoma. The chain links TRBV4-3 to TRBJ2-7, with 11 bases matching TRBD1. DNA for the CDR3: TGCGCCAGCAGCCTAGGACAGGGGGCGTCCTACGAGCAGTACTTC. Translating it yields CASSLGQGASYEQYF.